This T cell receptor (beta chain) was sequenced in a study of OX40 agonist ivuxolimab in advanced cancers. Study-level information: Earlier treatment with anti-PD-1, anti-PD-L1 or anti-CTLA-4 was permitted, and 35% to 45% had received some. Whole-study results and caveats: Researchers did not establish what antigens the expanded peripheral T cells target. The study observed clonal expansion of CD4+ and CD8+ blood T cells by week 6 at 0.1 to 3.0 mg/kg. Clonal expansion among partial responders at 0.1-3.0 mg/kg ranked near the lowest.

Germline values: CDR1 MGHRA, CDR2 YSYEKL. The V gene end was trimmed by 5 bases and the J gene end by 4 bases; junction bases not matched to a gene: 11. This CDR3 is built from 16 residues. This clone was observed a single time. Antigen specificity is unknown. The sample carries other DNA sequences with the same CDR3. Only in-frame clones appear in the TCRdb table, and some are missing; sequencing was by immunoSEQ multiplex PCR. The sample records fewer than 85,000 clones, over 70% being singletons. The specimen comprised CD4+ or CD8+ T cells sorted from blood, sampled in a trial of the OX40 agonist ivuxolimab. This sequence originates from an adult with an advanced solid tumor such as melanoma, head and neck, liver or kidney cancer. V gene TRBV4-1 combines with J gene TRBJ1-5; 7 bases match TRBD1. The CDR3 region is CASSEGTEHSNQPQHF. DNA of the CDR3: TGCGCCAGCAGCGAGGGGACAGAACATAGTAATCAGCCCCAGCATTTT.